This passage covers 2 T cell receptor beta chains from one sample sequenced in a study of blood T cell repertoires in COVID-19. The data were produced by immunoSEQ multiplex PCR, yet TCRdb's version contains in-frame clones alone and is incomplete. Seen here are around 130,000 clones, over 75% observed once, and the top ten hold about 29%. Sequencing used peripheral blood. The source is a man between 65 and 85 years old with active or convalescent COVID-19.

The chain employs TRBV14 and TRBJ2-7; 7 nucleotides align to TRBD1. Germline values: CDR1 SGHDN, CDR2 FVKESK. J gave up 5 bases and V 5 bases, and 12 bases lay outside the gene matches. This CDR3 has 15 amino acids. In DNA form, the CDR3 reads TGTGCCAGCAGCTACAGGACAGGAATTTACGACGAGCAGTACTTC. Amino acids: CASSYRTGIYDEQYF.

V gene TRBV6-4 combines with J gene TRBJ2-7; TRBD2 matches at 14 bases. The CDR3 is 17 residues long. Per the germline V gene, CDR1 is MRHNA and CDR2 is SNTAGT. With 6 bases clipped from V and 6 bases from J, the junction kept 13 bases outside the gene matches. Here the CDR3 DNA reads TGTGCCAGCAGATTAGAGCCGGGACTAGCGGGAGATTGCGAGCAGTACTTC. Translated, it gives CASRLEPGLAGDCEQYF.